The TCR beta chain described here comes from a study of radiation and T cells in renal cell carcinoma. Broader study findings: Without pretreatment biopsies, baseline tumor clonotype presence was undetermined.

Time point: baseline pretreatment blood. Treatment reported: 15 Gy SBRT to primary tumor, nephrectomy 4 weeks later. After SBRT, blood was collected at 2 and 4 weeks, plus baseline. This CDR3 has 18 residues. Germline CDR1 SNHLY, CDR2 FYNNEI. V lost 8 bases to trimming and J lost 4 bases; unmatched junction nucleotides: 23. Sequencing was performed with immunoSEQ multiplex PCR; in TCRdb, only in-frame clones are kept and a portion is missing. The sample lists 120,000 to 150,000 clones, over 65% occurring once. Worth noting for this clone: No antigen is known for it.

This specimen consisted of blood, obtained from a patient whose treatment included radiotherapy and nephrectomy. The chain links TRBV2 to TRBJ2-7; 7 bases are shared with TRBD2. This TCR was recovered from a woman aged 45 to 65 with renal cell carcinoma. The CDR3 sequence: CASLPGHPGLVGTYEQYF. The CDR3 nucleotides are TGTGCCAGCTTACCGGGGCATCCCGGACTAGTGGGAACATACGAGCAGTACTTC. Full variable domain (missing parts from reference TRBV2 and TRBJ2-7): EPEVTQTPSHQVTQMGQEVILRCVPISNHLYFYWYRQILGQKVEFLVSFYNNEISEKSEIFDDQFSVERPDGSNFTLKIRSTKLEDSAMYFCASLPGHPGLVGTYEQYFGPGTRLTVT.